Listed here are 14 T cell receptor beta chains from one sample, sequenced in a study of T-cell memory formation after mild COVID-19. TCRdb fed the 5' RACE reads into MiXCR, producing one record per CDR3 protein. The repertoire consists of hundreds of thousands of distinct CDR3 sequences, with 18% occurring once and the leading ten covering about 12%. Sequenced input: PBMCs or a T cell subset sorted from them (not recorded which). The receptors here all came from an adult woman who had mild COVID-19 (a few samples of this study predate the infection). Cell type and time point are not known.

This clonotype was seen a few times. The V call is TRBV10-3, the J call TRBJ2-3, with 7 bases identical to TRBD1. This CDR3 is 14 amino acids long. CDR1 is ENHRY and CDR2 is SYGVKD in the germline V gene. The trim removed 6 bases at V and 5 bases at J, leaving 8 bases unmatched. The CDR3 DNA is TGTGCCATCAGGACGACAGGGTGGGGAGATACGCAGTATTTT. Translation: CAIRTTGWGDTQYF.

This clonotype was observed a handful of times. V is TRBV20-1 and J is TRBJ2-1; possibly TRBD2 for D (5 bases). CDR1 and CDR2 (germline): DFQATT, SNEGSKA (reference sequence). The CDR3 totals 12 residues. V was trimmed by 3 bases and J by 15 bases, leaving 18 bases between them. CDR3 amino acids: CSASSVTHRRFF. CDR3 nucleotide sequence: TGCAGTGCTAGTAGCGTAACCCATAGGCGGTTCTTC.

This clonotype occurred a few times. The rearrangement uses TRBV24-1 and TRBJ1-5; 7 positions match TRBD1. CDR3 length: 16 residues. Looked up from germline, CDR1 is KGHDR and CDR2 is SFDVKD. V shed 3 bases, J shed 3 bases, and the junction held 7 bases outside the gene matches. In nucleotides, the CDR3 is TGTGCCACCAGTGATGGGGGGACAGCGACCAATCAGCCCCAGCATTTT. It translates to CATSDGGTATNQPQHF.

This rearrangement joins TRBV11-2 to TRBJ2-7; D call uncertain. CDR3 length equals 11 residues. Germline CDR1 SGHAT, CDR2 FQNNGV. V lost 5 bases to trimming and J lost 6 bases, with 8 bases between them. CDR3 amino acids: CASSPVIEQYF. CDR3 coding DNA: TGTGCCAGCAGCCCCGTAATCGAGCAGTACTTC.

This sequence joins TRBV27 and TRBJ1-1; D is unresolved. Germline V gene sequence: CDR1 MNHEY, CDR2 SMNVEV (reference sequence). The length of the CDR3 is 13 residues. V lost 0 bases to trimming and J lost 5 bases, with 7 bases between them. The CDR3 loop is CASSLSPKTEAFF. Written as DNA, the CDR3 is TGTGCCAGCAGTTTATCCCCAAAGACTGAAGCTTTCTTT.

The gene calls are TRBV20-1 and TRBJ1-1; the D gene is possibly TRBD1 (5 bases). V gave up 4 bases and J gave up 4 bases, with 13 bases separating them. Looked up from germline, CDR1 is DFQATT and CDR2 is SNEGSKA (reference sequence). CDR3 length equals 13 residues. The CDR3 spells CSAKPGLSTEAFF. The CDR3 bases are TGCAGTGCTAAACCGGGACTAAGCACTGAAGCTTTCTTT.

This clonotype has more than one count but fewer than ten. The chain is built from TRBV30 and TRBJ2-7; TRBD2 agrees at 12 bases. With 2 bases clipped from V and 4 bases from J, the junction kept 3 bases outside the gene matches. In germline, CDR1 is GTSNPN, CDR2 SVGIG (reference sequence). CDR3 length: 14 amino acids. CDR3 protein: CAWSTGTSGYEQYF. The CDR3 DNA is TGTGCCTGGAGTACTGGGACTAGCGGGTACGAGCAGTACTTC.

The chain carries TRBV24-1 and TRBJ1-3; D remains unclear. This CDR3 comprises 18 residues. The germline V gene encodes CDR1 KGHDR and CDR2 SFDVKD. V lost 2 bases to trimming and J lost 0 bases, with 16 bases between them. The CDR3 DNA reads TGTGCCACCAGTGATTCGAAAATGGACGTGAGCTCTGGAAACACCATATATTTT. It is translated as CATSDSKMDVSSGNTIYF.

The table lists this clonotype with a few counts. The chain links TRBV29-1 to TRBJ2-4, with 10 bases lining up with TRBD1. V shed 3 bases, J shed 1 base, and the junction held 6 bases outside the gene matches. Germline V lookup: CDR1 SQVTM, CDR2 ANQGSEA. The CDR3 runs to 16 residues. CDR3 coding DNA: TGCAGCGTTGATCCGACAGGGGGCTCGGCCAAAAACATTCAGTACTTC. It yields the protein CSVDPTGGSAKNIQYF.

The chain recombines TRBV30 with TRBJ2-7, with D hard to call. Germline V lookup: CDR1 GTSNPN, CDR2 SVGIG (reference sequence). CDR3 length: 17 amino acids. V was clipped by 1 base and J by 3 bases, with 22 bases between them. CDR3 nucleotides: TGTGCCTGGAGTGGGCTTGGCGGTCCCTCGACGGGCTACGAGCAGTACTTC. Residues: CAWSGLGGPSTGYEQYF.

The CDR3 loop is CASSQDVSVSTTFNYGYTF. Written as DNA, the CDR3 is TGTGCCAGCAGCCAAGATGTTAGCGTTTCGACAACGTTCAACTATGGCTACACCTTC. The rearrangement uses TRBV4-2 and TRBJ1-2; D call uncertain. Germline V CDR1 and CDR2: LGHNA, YNFKEQ. V dropped 0 bases and J dropped 2 bases, with 22 bases sitting between them. The CDR3 consists of 19 residues.

A note on this clonotype: Mismatch with germline at one junction end may stem from a read error. The gene calls are TRBV7-7 and TRBJ2-5; 9 positions match TRBD1. CDR3 size: 16 residues. Germline lookup yields CDR1 SSHAT and CDR2 FNYEAQ (reference sequence). The CDR3 sequence is CASSLIQGATLETQYF. Written as DNA, the CDR3 is TGTGCTAGCAGCTTAATACAGGGGGCTACATTAGAGACCCAGTACTTC.

This clonotype was observed a few times. The chain carries TRBV7-8 and TRBJ1-2; no clear D. The CDR3 totals 14 residues. Germline V lookup: CDR1 SGHVS, CDR2 FQNEAQ. Trimming stripped 5 bases from V and 1 base from J, with 11 bases between. The CDR3 bases are TGTGCCAGCAGCCGCCGTGAGGTTAACTATGGCTACACCTTC. The encoded protein is CASSRREVNYGYTF. Together with reference TRBV7-8 and TRBJ1-2, the CDR3 gives the full variable domain: GAGVSQSPRYKVAKRGQDVALRCDPISGHVSLFWYQQALGQGPEFLTYFQNEAQLDKSGLPSDRFFAERPEGSVSTLKIQRTQQEDSAVYLCASSRREVNYGYTFGSGTRLTVV.

The CDR3 DNA reads as TGTGCCAGCAGCGTAGCGGGTAGCAGCCACCTCACAGATACGCAGTATTTT. Translated, it gives CASSVAGSSHLTDTQYF. The chain combines TRBV9 with TRBJ2-3; D is uncertain. CDR1 and CDR2 from the germline V gene are SGDLS and YYNGEE. The CDR3 is made up of 17 amino acids. V lost 0 bases and J 2 bases, leaving 16 bases between the germline ends. The complete variable domain, with remaining parts taken from reference TRBV9 and TRBJ2-3, reads DSGVTQTPKHLITATGQRVTLRCSPRSGDLSVYWYQQSLDQGLQFLIQYYNGEERAKGNILERFSAQQFPDLHSELNLSSLELGDSALYFCASSVAGSSHLTDTQYFGPGTRLTVL.